The rows below give T cell receptor beta chains drawn from one sample of a study of CD8+ T cells in alopecia areata. Data came from immunoSEQ multiplex PCR; TCRdb stores just in-frame clones and leaves some out. Here the sample spans over 200,000 clones, 64% being singletons. Sequenced material: CD4+ T cells sorted from blood, taken at week 4, from a patient treated with tofacitinib. The receptors were sampled from a human donor with alopecia areata. Each CDR3 is given with its conserved first and last residue. The D gene is left open where the match is weak. Expanded clones get a size class; other rows say once, few or many, or leave the size out.

size	V	J	D	CDR3	DNA
once	TRBV30	TRBJ1-5	TRBD1	CAWNGQGNQPQHF	TGTGCCTGGAACGGACAGGGGAATCAGCCCCAGCATTTT
.	TRBV30	TRBJ1-5	TRBD1	CAWTRTGQSQPQHF	TGTGCCTGGACCAGGACAGGGCAGAGTCAGCCCCAGCATTTT
.	TRBV30	TRBJ1-1	.	CAWSRTEGTEAFF	TGTGCCTGGAGTCGGACGGAGGGCACTGAAGCTTTCTTT
.	TRBV7-2	TRBJ1-6	.	CASSFSSGYHNSPLHF	TGTGCCAGCAGCTTTTCTTCAGGGTACCATAATTCACCCCTCCACTTT
.	TRBV7-2	TRBJ1-2	.	CASSSSYGYTF	TGTGCCAGCAGCTCCTCCTATGGCTACACCTTC
.	TRBV6-5	TRBJ1-2	TRBD1	CASSFRGLNYGYTF	TGTGCCAGCAGTTTCAGGGGGCTTAACTATGGCTACACCTTC
.	TRBV15	TRBJ2-1	.	CATSPQGSVNEQFF	TGTGCCACCAGCCCTCAAGGTAGCGTCAATGAGCAGTTCTTC
.	TRBV2	TRBJ2-5	.	CASSELGQQETQYF	TGTGCCAGCAGTGAACTGGGGCAGCAAGAGACCCAGTACTTC
.	TRBV30	TRBJ2-5	.	CAWGLGQETQYF	TGTGCCTGGGGACTGGGGCAAGAGACCCAGTACTTC
.	TRBV10-3	TRBJ1-1	.	CAIRGLPNTEAFF	TGTGCCATCAGGGGACTCCCGAACACTGAAGCTTTCTTT
.	TRBV27	TRBJ2-1	.	CASQFRVLPLNEQFF	TGTGCCAGCCAATTCCGGGTCCTACCCCTCAATGAGCAGTTCTTC
.	TRBV29-1	TRBJ1-3	.	CSVGSGPASGNTIYF	TGCAGCGTTGGGAGCGGGCCCGCCTCTGGAAACACCATATATTTT
few	TRBV7-2	TRBJ2-7	.	CASSLNEGPREQYF	TGTGCCAGCAGCTTAAACGAGGGACCCCGGGAGCAGTACTTC
.	TRBV10-3	TRBJ2-6	.	CAICPGATGANVLTF	TGTGCCATCTGCCCAGGGGCTACTGGGGCCAACGTCCTGACTTTC
.	TRBV29-1	TRBJ2-5	TRBD1	CSVEDTGGEETQYF	TGCAGCGTTGAAGACACAGGGGGCGAAGAGACCCAGTACTTC
.	TRBV7-2	TRBJ2-5	.	CASSFPGRQETQYF	TGTGCCAGCAGCTTCCCGGGACGTCAAGAGACCCAGTACTTC
.	TRBV4-1	TRBJ1-5	.	CASSPGFLSNQPQHF	TGCGCCAGCAGCCCTGGATTCCTTAGCAATCAGCCCCAGCATTTT
.	TRBV27	TRBJ1-6	TRBD1	CASSLTGTVGSPLHF	TGTGCCAGCAGTCTCACCGGGACAGTCGGTTCACCCCTCCACTTT
.	TRBV7-9	TRBJ2-3	.	CASSTPSNLRTDTQYF	TGTGCCAGCAGCACACCATCAAACCTTCGCACAGATACGCAGTATTTT
.	TRBV29-1	TRBJ2-5	TRBD2	CSVEATGTRETQYF	TGCAGCGTTGAAGCCACAGGGACTAGAGAGACCCAGTACTTC
few	TRBV5-1	TRBJ2-1	TRBD1	CASTPRDRDHNEQFF	TGCGCCAGCACCCCCCGGGACAGGGACCACAATGAGCAGTTCTTC
.	TRBV29-1	TRBJ1-1	TRBD1	CSGQQGNTNTEAFF	TGCAGCGGACAACAGGGGAATACGAACACTGAAGCTTTCTTT
.	TRBV29-1	TRBJ2-2	.	CSVDQTGGTGELFF	TGCAGCGTTGACCAGACAGGAGGTACCGGGGAGCTGTTTTTT
.	TRBV7-2	TRBJ1-5	.	CASSAGRGMGNQPQHF	TGTGCCAGCAGCGCGGGGAGGGGAATGGGCAATCAGCCCCAGCATTTT
.	TRBV4-1	TRBJ2-7	TRBD1	CASSQVTGGTYEQYF	TGCGCCAGCAGCCAGGTGACAGGGGGGACCTACGAGCAGTACTTC
few	TRBV5-1	TRBJ2-5	.	CASQSSGVLQETQYF	TGCGCCAGCCAAAGTTCGGGGGTCCTCCAAGAGACCCAGTACTTC
.	TRBV5-1	TRBJ1-1	TRBD1	CASTQTGQGAAEAFF	TGCGCCAGCACCCAAACAGGACAGGGGGCCGCTGAAGCTTTCTTT
few	TRBV5-6	TRBJ2-5	.	CASSLGLASVETQYF	TGTGCCAGCAGCTTGGGGCTAGCCTCCGTGGAGACCCAGTACTTC
.	TRBV11-2	TRBJ2-7	.	CASSAQPFSYEQYF	TGTGCCAGCAGCGCCCAGCCCTTTTCCTACGAGCAGTACTTC
few	TRBV27	TRBJ1-6	.	CASAASSYNSPLHF	TGTGCCAGCGCTGCGAGCTCCTATAATTCACCCCTCCACTTT
.	TRBV30	TRBJ2-3	.	CAWSVLGSDTQYF	TGTGCCTGGAGTGTACTGGGATCTGATACGCAGTATTTT
.	TRBV7-2	TRBJ2-3	.	CASSLQGSTDTQYF	TGTGCCAGCAGCTTGCAGGGATCCACAGATACGCAGTATTTT
few	TRBV5-1	TRBJ1-6	.	CASSPRPNASNSPLHF	TGCGCCAGCAGCCCCCGTCCGAACGCCTCAAATTCACCCCTCCACTTT
.	TRBV19	TRBJ2-6	.	CASHNGRSGANVLTF	TGTGCCAGTCACAACGGCCGCTCTGGGGCCAACGTCCTGACTTTC
.	TRBV19	TRBJ2-6	.	CASSISSGANVLTF	TGTGCCAGTAGTATAAGCTCTGGGGCCAACGTCCTGACTTTC
few	TRBV7-2	TRBJ1-4	TRBD1	CASSPGQGAEKLFF	TGTGCCAGCAGCCCCGGACAGGGCGCTGAAAAACTGTTTTTT
.	TRBV29-1	TRBJ1-2	.	CSGEEGGYGYTF	TGCAGCGGTGAAGAGGGGGGCTATGGCTACACCTTC
.	TRBV20-1	TRBJ1-2	.	CRPQGMSPF	TGCAGACCACAGGGTATGAGTCCGTTC
few	TRBV7-9	TRBJ2-7	.	CASSLASPGYEQYF	TGTGCCAGCAGCTTAGCGAGTCCGGGTTACGAGCAGTACTTC
.	TRBV5-1	TRBJ2-1	.	CASSLILNEQFF	TGCGCCAGCAGCTTAATTCTCAATGAGCAGTTCTTC
once	TRBV2	TRBJ1-1	TRBD1	CASSEQGAGTEAFF	TGTGCCAGCAGTGAGCAGGGGGCCGGCACTGAAGCTTTCTTT
.	TRBV19	TRBJ1-5	.	CASSITRRGFNQPQHF	TGTGCCAGTAGTATTACCCGACGGGGGTTCAATCAGCCCCAGCATTTT
.	TRBV10-3	TRBJ1-1	TRBD1	CATDRERGTEAFF	TGTGCCACAGACAGGGAAAGGGGCACTGAAGCTTTCTTT
.	TRBV25-1	TRBJ2-7	TRBD1	CASSIGQGTPYEQYF	TGTGCCAGCAGTATCGGACAGGGTACCCCCTACGAGCAGTACTTC
.	TRBV5-4	TRBJ2-5	TRBD1	CASSLDNRGETQYF	TGTGCCAGCAGCTTGGATAACAGGGGAGAGACCCAGTACTTC
once	TRBV2	TRBJ2-5	TRBD2	CASNPLTSGETQYF	TGTGCCAGCAATCCCCTGACTAGCGGAGAGACCCAGTACTTC
.	TRBV30	TRBJ2-1	.	CAWSEPGLNRNEQFF	TGTGCCTGGAGTGAGCCTGGCCTGAATCGAAATGAGCAGTTCTTC
.	TRBV11-2	TRBJ2-3	.	CASSLTMWTVASTDTQYF	TGTGCCAGCAGCCTCACGATGTGGACAGTCGCAAGCACAGATACGCAGTATTTT
.	TRBV9	TRBJ2-3	TRBD1	CASSSGQGEAVDTQYF	TGTGCCAGCAGCTCGGGACAGGGGGAGGCGGTAGATACGCAGTATTTT
.	TRBV30	TRBJ2-3	TRBD1	CAWTEGGAYTQYF	TGTGCCTGGACAGAAGGGGGCGCGTATACGCAGTATTTT
.	TRBV13	TRBJ1-1	TRBD1	CASSFRDRGRFTEAFF	TGTGCCAGCAGCTTCCGGGACAGGGGGCGTTTCACTGAAGCTTTCTTT
.	TRBV4-1	TRBJ2-5	.	CASSQQRTGETQYF	TGCGCCAGCAGCCAACAAAGGACGGGAGAGACCCAGTACTTC
.	TRBV30	TRBJ2-5	.	CAWDRRRGLRETQYF	TGTGCCTGGGACAGGCGGAGGGGGTTGAGAGAGACCCAGTACTTC
.	TRBV29-1	TRBJ2-3	.	CSVGGGGSPDTQYF	TGCAGCGTTGGAGGGGGTGGTTCCCCAGATACGCAGTATTTT
.	TRBV30	TRBJ2-3	.	CAWSVGGADTQYF	TGTGCCTGGAGTGTAGGGGGAGCAGATACGCAGTATTTT